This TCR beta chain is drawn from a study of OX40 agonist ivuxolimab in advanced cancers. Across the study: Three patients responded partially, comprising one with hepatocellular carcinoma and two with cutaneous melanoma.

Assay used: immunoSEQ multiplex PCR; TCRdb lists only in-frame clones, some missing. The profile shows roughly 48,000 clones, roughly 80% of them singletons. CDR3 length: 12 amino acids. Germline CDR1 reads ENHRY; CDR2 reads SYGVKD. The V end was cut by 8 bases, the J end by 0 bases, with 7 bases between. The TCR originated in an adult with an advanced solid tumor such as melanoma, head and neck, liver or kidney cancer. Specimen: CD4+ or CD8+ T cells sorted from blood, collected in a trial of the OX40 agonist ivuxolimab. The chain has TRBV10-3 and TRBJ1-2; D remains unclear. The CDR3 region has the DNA TGTGCCATCCAGACTTCTAACTATGGCTACACCTTC. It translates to CAIQTSNYGYTF.